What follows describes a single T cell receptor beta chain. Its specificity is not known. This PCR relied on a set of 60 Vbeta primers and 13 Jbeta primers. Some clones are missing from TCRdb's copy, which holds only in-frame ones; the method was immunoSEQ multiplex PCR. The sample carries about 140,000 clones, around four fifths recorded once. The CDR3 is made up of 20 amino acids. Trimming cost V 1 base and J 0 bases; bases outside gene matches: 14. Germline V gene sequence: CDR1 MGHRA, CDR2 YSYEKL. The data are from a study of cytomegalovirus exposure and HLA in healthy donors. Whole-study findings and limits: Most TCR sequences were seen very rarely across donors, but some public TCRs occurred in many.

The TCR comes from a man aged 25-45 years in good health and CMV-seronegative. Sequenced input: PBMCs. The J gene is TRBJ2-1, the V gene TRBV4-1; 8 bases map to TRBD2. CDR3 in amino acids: CASSQADPAGVTSSYNEQFF. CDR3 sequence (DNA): TGCGCCAGCAGCCAAGCGGATCCAGCGGGGGTTACAAGCTCCTACAATGAGCAGTTCTTC.